This passage covers 30 T cell receptor beta chains from one sample sequenced in a study of OX40 agonist ivuxolimab in advanced cancers. Generated by immunoSEQ multiplex PCR, the TCRdb table keeps only in-frame clones and is missing some. The sample yields 74,000 or so clones, roughly 91% seen once. The material was CD4+ or CD8+ T cells sorted from blood, obtained in a trial of the OX40 agonist ivuxolimab. The receptors shown here come from an adult with an advanced solid tumor such as melanoma, head and neck, liver or kidney cancer.

The V call is TRBV5-1, the J call TRBJ2-2; 10 bases align to TRBD1. This CDR3 is built from 15 residues. After removal of 4 bases from V and 3 bases from J, the junction contained 3 bases not matched to a gene. The germline gives CDR1 SGHRS, CDR2 YFSETQ. CDR3 DNA: TGCGCCAGCAGCCCGGGACAGGGGTACACCGGGGAGCTGTTTTTT. This encodes CASSPGQGYTGELFF. Complete variable domain (other parts from reference TRBV5-1 and TRBJ2-2): KAGVTQTPRYLIKTRGQQVTLSCSPISGHRSVSWYQQTPGQGLQFLFEYFSETQRNKGNFPGRFSGRQFSNSRSEMNVSTLELGDSALYLCASSPGQGYTGELFFGEGSRLTVL.

In nucleotides, the CDR3 is TGTGCCAGCAGCTTAGATTTGGGCTCTGGGGCCAACGTCCTGACTTTC. It is translated as CASSLDLGSGANVLTF. The V gene is TRBV7-8, the J gene TRBJ2-6; D remains unclear. Trimming stripped 1 base from V and 0 bases from J, with 7 bases between. The CDR3 has 16 residues. The germline gives CDR1 SGHVS, CDR2 FQNEAQ.

The J gene is TRBJ2-7, the V gene TRBV6-6; D is undetermined. Germline CDR1 reads MNHNY; CDR2 reads SVGAGI (reference sequence). Trimming took off 5 bases at V and 1 base at J, with 12 bases between the two ends. The CDR3 consists of 14 residues. In DNA form, the CDR3 reads TGTGCCAGCAGTCCCCTCGACGGATCCTACGAGCAGTACTTC. Translating gives CASSPLDGSYEQYF.

The chain combines TRBV5-1 with TRBJ1-2; weak D call: TRBD1 (5 bases). Germline lookup yields CDR1 SGHRS and CDR2 YFSETQ. This CDR3 has 14 amino acids. The germline V and J ends were trimmed by 0 bases and 8 bases, with 14 bases remaining between them. CDR3 in DNA: TGCGCCAGCAGCTTGGACCAAACGGGGGGAGGCTACACCTTC. This codes for CASSLDQTGGGYTF.

The chain carries TRBV27 and TRBJ2-7; 8 bases are a match to TRBD2. The germline V gene encodes CDR1 MNHEY and CDR2 SMNVEV (reference sequence). The CDR3 has 16 amino acids. V was pared by 2 bases and J by 2 bases, with 8 bases of the junction left unmatched. This CDR3 is CASSLRPPGGAYEQYF. DNA for the CDR3: TGTGCCAGCAGTTTACGGCCCCCGGGGGGGGCCTACGAGCAGTACTTC.

The J gene is TRBJ2-7, the V gene TRBV4-3, with TRBD1 matching 11 bases. CDR3 length: 16 residues. Germline values: CDR1 LGHNA, CDR2 YSLEER. J lost 4 bases, V lost 1 base, and 6 bases had no gene match. The CDR3 is CASSQVPGQGVYEQYF. In DNA, the CDR3 is TGCGCCAGCAGCCAAGTACCGGGACAGGGGGTATACGAGCAGTACTTC.

The chain couples TRBV11-2 to TRBJ2-1; 8 nucleotides match TRBD1. V trimming: 5 bases; J trimming: 6 bases; junction bases outside the gene matches: 12. Germline assignment: CDR1 SGHAT and CDR2 FQNNGV. This CDR3 is built from 16 residues. CDR3 protein: CASSPSAGGIINEQFF. CDR3 in DNA: TGTGCCAGCAGCCCCAGTGCAGGGGGCATAATCAATGAGCAGTTCTTC. Complete variable domain (other parts from reference TRBV11-2 and TRBJ2-1): EAGVAQSPRYKIIEKRQSVAFWCNPISGHATLYWYQQILGQGPKLLIQFQNNGVVDDSQLPKDRFSAERLKGVDSTLKIQPAKLEDSAVYLCASSPSAGGIINEQFFGPGTRLTVL.

The chain links TRBV12-5 to TRBJ1-1; D is uncertain. Between the trimmed V and J ends, which lost 3 bases and 6 bases, there was a span of 8 bases. Germline V gene sequence: CDR1 LGHNT, CDR2 FRNRAP. There are 12 residues in the CDR3. The CDR3 DNA sequence: TGTGCTAGTGGTTTAGCGGGGTCTGAAGCTTTCTTT. The encoded protein is CASGLAGSEAFF. Combining the CDR3 with reference TRBV12-5 and TRBJ1-1 gives the whole variable domain DARVTQTPRHKVTEMGQEVTMRCQPILGHNTVFWYRQTMMQGLELLAYFRNRAPLDDSGMPKDRFSAEMPDATLATLKIQPSEPRDSAVYFCASGLAGSEAFFGQGTRLTVV.

This chain links TRBV18 with TRBJ1-1; D remains ambiguous. The CDR3 runs to 15 residues. CDR1 and CDR2 (germline): KGHSH, LQKENI. Deletions cut 2 bases from V and 1 base from J, with 11 bases between. The CDR3 DNA is TGTGCCAGCTCACCAACGTACACCCAGAACACTGAAGCTTTCTTT. It specifies CASSPTYTQNTEAFF.

This clone was observed once. The chain is built from TRBV21-1 and TRBJ1-1. TRBV21-1 is listed as a pseudogene. The CDR3 is made up of 18 amino acids. The CDR3 coding sequence is TGTGCCAGCAGCAAAGCAAGGGGGGGCCCCCCCATGAACACTGAAGCTTTCTTT. This sequence encodes CASSKARGGPPMNTEAFF.

This rearrangement joins TRBV28 to TRBJ1-4, with TRBD1 matching over 8 bases. The CDR3 spans 16 residues. V dropped 6 bases and J dropped 8; count of bases not matched to a gene: 14. The germline V gene has CDR1 MDHEN and CDR2 SYDVKM. The CDR3 loop is CASRLGTGGKLEKLFF. As DNA, the CDR3 is TGTGCCAGCAGACTAGGGACAGGAGGCAAATTAGAAAAACTGTTTTTT.

In nucleotides, the CDR3 is TGTGCCAGCCCCTGTGGGAAGACAGAGGGGGACGAGCAGTACTTC. Protein sequence: CASPCGKTEGDEQYF. The chain employs TRBV27 and TRBJ2-7, with D possibly being TRBD1 (6 bases). Trimming removed 8 bases from V and 5 bases from J, with 22 bases in between. CDR1 and CDR2 (germline): MNHEY, SMNVEV (reference sequence). CDR3 size: 15 residues.

This chain connects TRBV27 to TRBJ1-2, with 10 bases fitting TRBD1. V gave up 4 bases and J gave up 5 bases; unmatched junction bases: 7. The germline CDR1 and CDR2 sequences are MNHEY and SMNVEV (reference sequence). The CDR3 extends over 15 amino acids. The CDR3 loop is CASSSLTGGFYGYTF. CDR3 nucleotide sequence: TGTGCCAGCAGTTCCCTGACAGGGGGCTTTTATGGCTACACCTTC.

The chain joins TRBV5-4 to TRBJ2-5; D is ambiguous. CDR1 SGHNT and CDR2 YYREEE come from the germline V gene (reference sequence). V was pared by 2 bases and J by 1 base, with 9 bases between. The CDR3 has 14 amino acids. The CDR3 DNA is TGTGCCAGCAGCTTCTGGGCGATCCAAGAGACCCAGTACTTC. This gives the protein CASSFWAIQETQYF.

The rearrangement uses TRBV18 and TRBJ2-1; 10 nucleotides agree with TRBD2. After removal of 4 bases from V and 4 bases from J, the junction contained 16 bases not matched to a gene. Germline V gene lookup returns CDR1 KGHSH and CDR2 LQKENI. CDR3 size: 19 residues. CDR3 DNA: TGTGCCAGCTCACAATTAGAACCGGGACTAGCGCCCGGATACAATGAGCAGTTCTTC. Translating it yields CASSQLEPGLAPGYNEQFF. The full variable domain, rest sourced from reference TRBV18 and TRBJ2-1, is NAGVMQNPRHLVRRRGQEARLRCSPMKGHSHVYWYRQLPEEGLKFMVYLQKENIIDESGMPKERFSAEFPKEGPSILRIQQVVRGDSAAYFCASSQLEPGLAPGYNEQFFGPGTRLTVL.

The rearrangement joins TRBV30 to TRBJ1-2; D gene uncertain. Trimming stripped 1 base from V and 8 bases from J, with 8 bases between. Germline values: CDR1 GTSNPN, CDR2 SVGIG (reference sequence). This CDR3 spans 11 amino acids. The CDR3 DNA reads TGTGCCTGGAGTGCAGTCTCCGGCTACACCTTC. It yields the protein CAWSAVSGYTF.

The rearrangement links TRBV7-6 to TRBJ1-3; no reliable D call. The germline V gene has CDR1 SGHVS and CDR2 FNYEAQ. The CDR3 has 13 residues. V was clipped by 0 bases and J by 8 bases, with 8 bases between them. The CDR3 DNA reads TGTGCCAGCAGCTTAGCTGGCGGAGACACCATATATTTT. Amino acids: CASSLAGGDTIYF.

The rearrangement links TRBV27 to TRBJ1-4; D uncertain. This CDR3 contains 15 residues. The germline CDR1 and CDR2 sequences are MNHEY and SMNVEV (reference sequence). The ends were cut back, 1 base at V and 0 bases at J, with 6 bases in the middle. The CDR3: CASSLLPPTNEKLFF. The CDR3, as DNA: TGTGCCAGCAGTTTATTGCCACCAACTAATGAAAAACTGTTTTTT.

CDR3 coding DNA: TGTGCCAGTAGTATAGAAGGTATGGGCGCCGGCTCCTACGAGCAGTACTTC. Protein product: CASSIEGMGAGSYEQYF. The rearrangement joins TRBV19 to TRBJ2-7; no clear D gene. The V gene lost 0 bases and the J gene lost 0 bases, with 15 bases spanning the gap. Germline loops: CDR1 LNHDA, CDR2 SQIVND (reference sequence). The CDR3 is 17 amino acids.

Only a few counts were recorded for this clone. The rearrangement links TRBV19 to TRBJ2-7; 13 positions match TRBD2. Trimming took 11 bases from V and 7 from J; bases not matched to a gene: 8. CDR3 length: 13 residues. Germline CDR1 and CDR2: LNHDA and SQIVND (reference sequence). CDR3 DNA: TGTGCCTCGAGACTAGCGGGAGGATGGGAGCAGTACTTC. This codes for CASRLAGGWEQYF.

The count of this clone is one. J is TRBJ1-1 and V is TRBV6-6, with a possible D match to TRBD1 (5 bases). V was cut by 6 bases and J by 11 bases, with 19 bases left in between. The V gene's germline CDR1 is MNHNY and CDR2 SVGAGI (reference sequence). The CDR3 has 13 residues. CDR3 region: CASSPDQGRRAFF. Here the CDR3 DNA reads TGTGCCAGCAGCCCCGATCAGGGCCGCCGGGCTTTCTTT.

V gene TRBV9 combines with J gene TRBJ2-1; D is unclear. V gave up 4 bases and J gave up 4 bases, with 9 bases separating them. Germline CDR1 SGDLS, CDR2 YYNGEE. CDR3 length equals 13 residues. CDR3 loop: CASSPNPYNEQFF. Written as DNA, the CDR3 is TGTGCCAGCAGCCCTAACCCTTACAATGAGCAGTTCTTC.

This chain joins TRBV7-9 and TRBJ2-7; 7 bases line up with TRBD1. The CDR3 extends over 14 amino acids. Germline CDR1 is SEHNR and CDR2 is FQNEAQ (reference sequence). V shed 1 base, J shed 5 bases, and the junction held 5 bases outside the gene matches. This CDR3 reads CASSLEDRSDEQYF. CDR3 nucleotide sequence: TGTGCCAGCAGCTTAGAGGACAGGAGCGACGAGCAGTACTTC.

The chain has TRBV7-2 and TRBJ1-3; D is ambiguous. This CDR3 is 15 amino acids long. The germline V gene encodes CDR1 SGHTA and CDR2 FQGNSA. Trimming cost V 5 bases and J 0 bases, with 11 bases left between them. In nucleotides, the CDR3 is TGTGCCAGCAGCGGGTACGGGGACTCTGGAAACACCATATATTTT. This encodes CASSGYGDSGNTIYF.

The J gene is TRBJ2-7, the V gene TRBV19; D assignment may be TRBD1 or TRBD2 (5 bases each). Germline V lookup: CDR1 LNHDA, CDR2 SQIVND (reference sequence). This CDR3 comprises 15 residues. The V end lost 5 bases, the J end lost 0 bases, and 14 bases lay between the germline ends. CDR3 DNA sequence: TGTGCCAGTAGTTACGGGGCTGGCAGCTCCTACGAGCAGTACTTC. Translating it yields CASSYGAGSSYEQYF.

The chain uses TRBV12-5 and TRBJ2-1; 13 bases align to TRBD2. This CDR3 contains 16 residues. CDR1 is LGHNT, CDR2 FRNRAP, per germline. The trim removed 2 bases at V and 5 bases at J, leaving 3 bases unmatched. In DNA form, the CDR3 reads TGTGCTAGTGGTTTGCCTACTAGCGGGGGGGACAATGAGCAGTTCTTC. It encodes CASGLPTSGGDNEQFF.

This clone was observed once. The chain uses TRBV6-6 and TRBJ2-3; D gene ambiguous. CDR1 and CDR2 (germline): MNHNY, SVGAGI (reference sequence). V lost 6 bases, J lost 1 base, and 14 bases lay in between. The CDR3 runs to 15 residues. DNA of the CDR3: TGTGCCAGCAGGACACTTAGGGAAGGCACAGATACGCAGTATTTT. It translates to CASRTLREGTDTQYF.

This clone is a singleton in its sample. The chain is built from TRBV10-3 and TRBJ2-1; TRBD2 is a possible D gene (5 bases). The V end lost 7 bases, the J end lost 2 bases, and 12 bases lay between the germline ends. Looked up from germline, CDR1 is ENHRY and CDR2 is SYGVKD. The CDR3 has 14 amino acids. The CDR3 here is CAITRSGPYNEQFF. The DNA of the CDR3 is TGTGCCATCACTAGGAGCGGACCCTACAATGAGCAGTTCTTC.

In its sample, this clone was seen once. The chain combines TRBV6-6 with TRBJ1-2; D is ambiguous. With 7 bases removed from V and 4 bases from J, the gap between germline ends came to 16 bases. This CDR3 has 14 residues. CDR1 and CDR2 (germline): MNHNY, SVGAGI (reference sequence). The chain's CDR3 is CASTLAEATYGYTF. The CDR3 nucleotides read TGTGCCAGCACCCTCGCGGAGGCGACCTATGGCTACACCTTC.

The chain links TRBV7-8 to TRBJ2-7, with TRBD1 matching over 11 bases. The CDR3 spans 13 residues. Germline CDR1 and CDR2: SGHVS and FQNEAQ. V lost 8 bases to trimming and J lost 3 bases; unmatched junction nucleotides: 3. DNA of the CDR3: TGTGCCAGCGAGGGGACAGGGGGCTACGAGCAGTACTTC. Encoded protein: CASEGTGGYEQYF.